This record looks at one T cell receptor (beta chain) sequence and its context. The sample originates from a study of blood T cell repertoires in COVID-19. The study drew participants aged 18 to 89 years from under 30 US areas. Cohorts were assigned according to the clinical history that participants reported. In the authors' methods: How many nucleated cells were present was estimated from reference gene primer amplification. This table comes from immunoSEQ multiplex PCR, and its TCRdb copy is limited to in-frame clones, with some not included. V and J calls and clone size are given by that table; D and trimming were obtained from the DNA. The table lists roughly 250,000 clones, approximately 91% of them singletons. The CDR3 is 14 amino acids. Germline CDR1 reads SEHNR; CDR2 reads FQNEAQ (reference sequence). Trimming stripped 6 bases from V and 3 bases from J, with 11 bases between.

V is TRBV7-9 and J is TRBJ1-4, with D possibly TRBD1 on 6 matching bases. The receptor was isolated from a human donor in a cohort exposed to, infected with or recovered from COVID-19 (not recorded which). The donor label of this sample is uncertain. Sequenced material: PBMCs or T cells enriched from blood (not recorded which). In DNA form, the CDR3 reads TGTGCCAGCAGGACGGGGGGCCCTAATGAAAAACTGTTTTTT. Encoded protein: CASRTGGPNEKLFF.